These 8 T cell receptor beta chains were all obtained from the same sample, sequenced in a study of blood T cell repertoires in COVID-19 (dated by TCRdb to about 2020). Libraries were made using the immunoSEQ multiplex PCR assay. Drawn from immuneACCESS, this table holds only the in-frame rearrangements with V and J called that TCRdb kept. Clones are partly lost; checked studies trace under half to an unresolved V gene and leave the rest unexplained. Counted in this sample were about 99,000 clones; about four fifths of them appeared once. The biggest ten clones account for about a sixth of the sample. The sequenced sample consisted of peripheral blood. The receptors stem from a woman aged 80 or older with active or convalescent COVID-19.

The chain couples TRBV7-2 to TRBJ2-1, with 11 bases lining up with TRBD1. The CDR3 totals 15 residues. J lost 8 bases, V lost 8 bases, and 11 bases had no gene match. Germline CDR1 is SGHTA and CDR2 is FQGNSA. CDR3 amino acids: CASPITGTGGDEQFF. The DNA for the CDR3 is TGTGCCAGCCCTATTACCGGGACAGGGGGGGATGAGCAGTTCTTC. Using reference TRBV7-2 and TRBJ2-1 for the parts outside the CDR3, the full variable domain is GAGVSQSPSNKVTEKGKDVELRCDPISGHTALYWYRQSLGQGLEFLIYFQGNSAPDKSGLPSDRFSAERTGGSVSTLTIQRTQQEDSAVYLCASPITGTGGDEQFFGPGTRLTVL.

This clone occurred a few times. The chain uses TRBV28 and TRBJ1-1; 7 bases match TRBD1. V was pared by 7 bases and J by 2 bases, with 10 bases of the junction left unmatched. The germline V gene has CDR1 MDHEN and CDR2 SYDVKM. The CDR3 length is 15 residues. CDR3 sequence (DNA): TGTGCCAGCACAAAGACAGGGCGGGGAAACACTGAAGCTTTCTTT. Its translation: CASTKTGRGNTEAFF. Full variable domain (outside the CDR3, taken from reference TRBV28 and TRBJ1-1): DVKVTQSSRYLVKRTGEKVFLECVQDMDHENMFWYRQDPGLGLRLIYFSYDVKMKEKGDIPEGYSVSREKKERFSLILESASTNQTSMYLCASTKTGRGNTEAFFGQGTRLTVV.

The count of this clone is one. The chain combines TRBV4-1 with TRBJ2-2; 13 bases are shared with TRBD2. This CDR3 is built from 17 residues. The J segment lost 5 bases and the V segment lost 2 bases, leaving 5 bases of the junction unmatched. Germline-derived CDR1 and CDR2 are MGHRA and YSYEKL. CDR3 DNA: TGCGCCAGCAGCCAACCGACTAGCGGGAGGCCGACCGGGGAGCTGTTTTTT. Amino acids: CASSQPTSGRPTGELFF.

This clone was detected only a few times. CDR3 nucleotide sequence: TGTGCCAGCAGCCAGGTGACTAGCGGACCCTACGAGCAGTACTTC. It encodes CASSQVTSGPYEQYF. This chain uses TRBV4-2 with TRBJ2-7; 9 bases are shared with TRBD2. CDR1 and CDR2 from the germline V gene are LGHNA and YNFKEQ. Unmatched junction bases numbered 5, after V lost 3 bases and J lost 2 bases. The CDR3 is 15 amino acids.

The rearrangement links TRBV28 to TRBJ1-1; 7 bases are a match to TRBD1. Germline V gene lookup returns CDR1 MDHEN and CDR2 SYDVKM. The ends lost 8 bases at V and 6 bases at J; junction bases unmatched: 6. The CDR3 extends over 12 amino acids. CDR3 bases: TGTGCCAGCTTCGACAGGGTCGCTGAAGCTTTCTTT. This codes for CASFDRVAEAFF.

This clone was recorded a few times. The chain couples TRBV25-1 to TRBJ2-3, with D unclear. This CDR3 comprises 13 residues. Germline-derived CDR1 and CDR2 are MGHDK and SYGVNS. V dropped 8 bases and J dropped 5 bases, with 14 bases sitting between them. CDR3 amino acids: CASRRRIGDTQYF. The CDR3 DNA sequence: TGTGCCAGCCGACGGCGGATAGGAGATACGCAGTATTTT.

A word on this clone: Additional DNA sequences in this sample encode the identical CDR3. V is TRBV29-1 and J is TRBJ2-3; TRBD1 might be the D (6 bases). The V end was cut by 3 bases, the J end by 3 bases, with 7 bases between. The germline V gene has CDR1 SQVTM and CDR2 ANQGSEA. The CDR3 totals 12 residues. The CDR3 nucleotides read TGCAGCGTTGAGCAGGGGACAGATACGCAGTATTTT. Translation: CSVEQGTDTQYF.

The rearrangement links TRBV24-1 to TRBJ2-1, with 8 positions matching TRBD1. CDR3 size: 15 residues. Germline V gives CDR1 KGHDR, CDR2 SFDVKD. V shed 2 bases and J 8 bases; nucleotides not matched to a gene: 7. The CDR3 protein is CATSDSATGAYEQFF. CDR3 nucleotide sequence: TGTGCCACCAGTGATTCGGCGACAGGGGCCTATGAGCAGTTCTTC.